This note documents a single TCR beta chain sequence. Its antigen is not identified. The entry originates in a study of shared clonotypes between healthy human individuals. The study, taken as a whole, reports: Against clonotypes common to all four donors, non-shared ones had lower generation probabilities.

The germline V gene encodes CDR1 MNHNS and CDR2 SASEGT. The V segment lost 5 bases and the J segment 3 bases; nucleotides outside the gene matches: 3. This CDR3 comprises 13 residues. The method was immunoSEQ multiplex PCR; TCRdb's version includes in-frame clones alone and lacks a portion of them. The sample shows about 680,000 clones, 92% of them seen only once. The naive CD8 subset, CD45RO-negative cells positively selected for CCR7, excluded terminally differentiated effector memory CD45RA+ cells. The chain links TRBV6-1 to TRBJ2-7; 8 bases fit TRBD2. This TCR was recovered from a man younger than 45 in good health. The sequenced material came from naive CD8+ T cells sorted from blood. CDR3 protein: CASSLLAVYEQYF. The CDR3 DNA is TGTGCCAGCAGTTTACTAGCGGTCTACGAGCAGTACTTC.